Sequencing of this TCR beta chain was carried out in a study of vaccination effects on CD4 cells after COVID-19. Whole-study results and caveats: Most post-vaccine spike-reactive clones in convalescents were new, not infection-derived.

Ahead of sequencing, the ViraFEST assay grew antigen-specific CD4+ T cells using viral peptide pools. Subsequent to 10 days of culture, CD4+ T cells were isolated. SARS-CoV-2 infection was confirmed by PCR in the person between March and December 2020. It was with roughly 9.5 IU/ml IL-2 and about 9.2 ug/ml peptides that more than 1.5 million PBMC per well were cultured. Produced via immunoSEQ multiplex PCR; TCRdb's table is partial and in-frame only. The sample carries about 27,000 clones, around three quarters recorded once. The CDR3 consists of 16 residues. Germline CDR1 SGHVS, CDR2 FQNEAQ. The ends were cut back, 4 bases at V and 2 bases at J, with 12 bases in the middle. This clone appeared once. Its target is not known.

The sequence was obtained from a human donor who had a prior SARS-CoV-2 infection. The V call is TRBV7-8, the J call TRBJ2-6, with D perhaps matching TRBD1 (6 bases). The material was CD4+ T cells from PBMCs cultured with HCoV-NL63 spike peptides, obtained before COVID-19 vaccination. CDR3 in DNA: TGTGCCAGCAGCTCGGTAGGGGGTGCTGGGGCCAACGTCCTGACTTTC. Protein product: CASSSVGGAGANVLTF.